The 10 T cell receptor beta chains in this list originate from one sample, sequenced in a study of monozygotic twins with cystic fibrosis. TCRdb's table, derived via immunoSEQ multiplex PCR, lists solely in-frame clones and lacks some. Among tens of thousands of clones listed, approximately 80% were seen once. Material: blood. The receptor source for this set is a girl aged 2 to 9 with cystic fibrosis.

The rearrangement links TRBV30 to TRBJ2-1; 15 positions agree with TRBD2. V trimming: 1 base; J trimming: 5 bases; junction bases outside the gene matches: 6. CDR3 size: 17 residues. Per germline, CDR1 GTSNPN and CDR2 SVGIG (reference sequence). The DNA of the CDR3 is TGTGCCTGGAGTGGGACTAGCGGGGGGGCGTCCGACAATGAGCAGTTCTTC. Translation gives CAWSGTSGGASDNEQFF. Looking up the rest from reference TRBV30 and TRBJ2-1 gives the full variable domain: SQTIHQWPATLVQPVGSPLSLECTVEGTSNPNLYWYRQAAGRGLQLLFYSVGIGQISSEVPQNLSASRPQDRQFILSSKKLLLSDSGFYLCAWSGTSGGASDNEQFFGPGTRLTVL.

V gene TRBV19 combines with J gene TRBJ2-5; D is perhaps TRBD2 (7 bases). There are 14 residues in the CDR3. CDR1 is LNHDA, CDR2 SQIVND, per germline (reference sequence). V gave up 11 bases and J gave up 1 base, with 17 bases separating them. Here the CDR3 reads CASRRAGAQETQYF. CDR3 bases: TGTGCCTCACGCCGTGCGGGGGCCCAAGAGACCCAGTACTTC.

The V and J genes are TRBV19 and TRBJ2-2; D not certain. Trimming took 8 bases from V and 4 from J, leaving 14 bases between them. CDR3 length equals 14 residues. CDR1 and CDR2 from the germline V gene are LNHDA and SQIVND (reference sequence). CDR3 in DNA: TGTGCCAGTCATAACTACCCCCCCACCGGGGAGCTGTTTTTT. It is translated as CASHNYPPTGELFF.

The chain recombines TRBV19 with TRBJ1-2, with D possibly TRBD1 on 5 matching bases. Per germline, CDR1 LNHDA and CDR2 SQIVND (reference sequence). Trimming cost V 3 bases and J 3 bases, with 8 bases left between them. This CDR3 is 13 amino acids long. DNA for the CDR3: TGTGCCAGTAGTATCTCGGGGGACTATGGCTACACCTTC. It codes for CASSISGDYGYTF. The full variable domain, in which reference TRBV19 and TRBJ1-2 provide the parts outside the CDR3, is DGGITQSPKYLFRKEGQNVTLSCEQNLNHDAMYWYRQDPGQGLRLIYYSQIVNDFQKGDIAEGYSVSREKKESFPLTVTSAQKNPTAFYLCASSISGDYGYTFGSGTRLTVV.

This clone appeared a few times. This rearrangement joins TRBV5-4 to TRBJ1-3; 9 bases fit TRBD1. V lost 4 bases and J lost 4; bases outside the gene matches: 6. This CDR3 has 15 residues. Germline assignment: CDR1 SGHNT and CDR2 YYREEE (reference sequence). The CDR3 coding sequence is TGTGCCAGCAGCCCGGGACAGGGTACAGGAAACACCATATATTTT. Its translation is CASSPGQGTGNTIYF.

The chain carries TRBV6-5 and TRBJ1-6, with unresolved D. Trimming removed 0 bases from V and 9 bases from J, with 6 bases in between. The CDR3 length is 13 residues. Germline V gene sequence: CDR1 MNHEY, CDR2 SVGAGI. CDR3 protein: CASSYSNSSPLHF. The DNA of the CDR3 is TGTGCCAGCAGTTACTCGAACAGTTCACCCCTCCACTTT.

The genes are TRBV28 and TRBJ1-5, with 8 bases matching TRBD1. Germline V lookup: CDR1 MDHEN, CDR2 SYDVKM. The CDR3 has 18 amino acids. The ends lost 2 bases at V and 4 bases at J; junction bases unmatched: 13. The CDR3 loop is CASSLNRRTGRENQPQHF. CDR3 coding DNA: TGTGCCAGCAGTTTAAATCGGCGGACAGGGAGGGAAAATCAGCCCCAGCATTTT.

A few counts support this clone. The rearrangement joins TRBV7-2 to TRBJ1-2; D might be TRBD1 (6 bases). The V and J ends lost 1 base and 3 bases respectively, with 6 bases between them. The CDR3 contains 13 residues. Germline V gene sequence: CDR1 SGHTA, CDR2 FQGNSA. The CDR3 DNA reads TGTGCCAGCAGCTTAGACAGGGACTATGGCTACACCTTC. The encoded protein is CASSLDRDYGYTF.

The V and J genes are TRBV11-2 and TRBJ2-7; D is ambiguous. The V gene lost 3 bases and the J gene lost 2 bases, with 8 bases spanning the gap. CDR1 and CDR2 (germline): SGHAT, FQNNGV. The CDR3 runs 13 residues. This chain's CDR3 is CASSFGTTYEQYF. DNA of the CDR3: TGTGCCAGCAGCTTTGGCACTACCTACGAGCAGTACTTC.

V and J are TRBV19 and TRBJ1-2; TRBD1 is a possible D gene (5 bases). This CDR3 comprises 12 residues. Germline V lookup: CDR1 LNHDA, CDR2 SQIVND (reference sequence). V was clipped by 6 bases and J by 5 bases, with 10 bases between them. CDR3 residues: CASRSWGYGYTF. DNA of the CDR3: TGTGCCAGTAGATCCTGGGGGTATGGCTACACCTTC.